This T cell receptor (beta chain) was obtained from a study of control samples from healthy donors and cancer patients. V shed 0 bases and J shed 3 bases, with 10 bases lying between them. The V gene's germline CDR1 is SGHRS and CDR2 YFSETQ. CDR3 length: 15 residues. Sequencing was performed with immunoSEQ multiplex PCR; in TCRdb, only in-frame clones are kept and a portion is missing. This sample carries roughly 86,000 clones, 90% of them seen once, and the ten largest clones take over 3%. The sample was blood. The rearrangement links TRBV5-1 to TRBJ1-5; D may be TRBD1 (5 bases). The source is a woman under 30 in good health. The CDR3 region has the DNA TGCGCCAGCAGCTTGGAGGCAGGGCTCAATCAGCCCCAGCATTTT. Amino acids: CASSLEAGLNQPQHF.